The rows below give T cell receptor beta chains drawn from one sample of a study of T cell responses to AZD1222 COVID-19 vaccine. The repertoire was sequenced with immunoSEQ multiplex PCR; TCRdb's copy has only in-frame clones and lacks some. The table has around 81,000 clones, 80% to 95% seen once. The sample was peripheral blood, taken 28 days after the second AZD1222 dose. The receptors were sampled from an adult who received the AZD1222 COVID-19 vaccine. CDR3s include the opening cysteine and the closing phenylalanine or tryptophan. The D gene is left open where the match is weak. Rows may omit the clone size; those that give it use once, few, many or a size class.

j_call clone_size d_call v_call cdr3_nt cdr3_aa
TRBJ2-7 NA TRBD2 TRBV7-8 TGTGCCAGCAGCTTACTGCGGGACTACTCCGAGCAGTACTTC CASSLLRDYSEQYF
TRBJ2-3 NA TRBD2 TRBV5-1 TGCGCCAGCAGCTTGGTATCGGGACTAGTGGATACGCAGTATTTT CASSLVSGLVDTQYF
TRBJ2-7 NA NA TRBV28 TGTGCCAGCAGTTTGGGCACCTTCTCCTACGAGCAGTACTTC CASSLGTFSYEQYF
TRBJ2-7 NA NA TRBV7-3 TGTGCCAGCAGCTTAACAGGGGCCGGAGAGCAGTACTTC CASSLTGAGEQYF
TRBJ2-7 NA NA TRBV2 TGTGCCAGCAGTGATTCCAGCGGCCGCTACGAGCAGTACTTC CASSDSSGRYEQYF
TRBJ1-3 NA NA TRBV30 TGTGCCTGGGGGGGGGTGGCAGGAAACACCATATATTTT CAWGGVAGNTIYF
TRBJ2-4 NA NA TRBV6-2/TRBV6-3 TGTGCCAGCAGTTACTCTTTGCAGACATGGTCAGTCTTC CASSYSLQTWSVF
TRBJ2-1 NA TRBD2 TRBV6-2/TRBV6-3 TGTGCCAGCAGTTACGGGCTAGCGGGAGACAATGAGCAGTTCTTC CASSYGLAGDNEQFF
TRBJ2-5 NA NA TRBV7-9 TGTGCCAGCAGCTTAGCCCAGGGTTCCGGAGAGACCCAGTACTTC CASSLAQGSGETQYF
TRBJ2-1 NA TRBD1 TRBV7-9 TGTGCCAGCAGCTTGACAGGGCGCAATGAGCAGTTCTTC CASSLTGRNEQFF
TRBJ2-3 NA NA TRBV6-5 TGTGCCAGCGTAGGGGGAGGGCCCACAGATACGCAGTATTTT CASVGGGPTDTQYF
TRBJ2-1 NA TRBD2 TRBV29-1 TGCAGCGTTTCACCTCGAACTAGCGTTTCCTACAATGAGCAGTTCTTC CSVSPRTSVSYNEQFF
TRBJ2-7 NA TRBD1 TRBV29-1 TGCAGCGTTGTAGTAGGGGGCGCGTCGTCCGAGCAGTACTTC CSVVVGGASSEQYF
TRBJ2-7 once NA TRBV7-9 TGTGCCAGCAGCTTAGACCCCAACCCGTACGAGCAGTACTTC CASSLDPNPYEQYF
TRBJ2-3 NA TRBD2 TRBV7-9 TGTGCCAGCAGCTTAGTTCAGGGAGCGGGAGTAACAGATACGCAGTATTTT CASSLVQGAGVTDTQYF
TRBJ1-2 NA NA TRBV19 TGTGCCACCTCCCAGATCGGCTATGGCTACACCTTC CATSQIGYGYTF
TRBJ2-3 NA NA TRBV18 TGTGCCAGCTCACCAGCCGCCGCCACAGATACGCAGTATTTT CASSPAAATDTQYF
TRBJ1-4 once NA TRBV18 TGTGCCAGCTCAGGACAACAAGAAGAAAAACTGTTTTTT CASSGQQEEKLFF
TRBJ2-2 NA TRBD2 TRBV28 TGTGCCAGCAGTTTATACGGGAGGGCCAACACCGGGGAGCTGTTTTTT CASSLYGRANTGELFF
TRBJ1-5 NA TRBD1 TRBV30 TGTGCCTCGACGACAGGGGATCAGCCCCAGCATTTT CASTTGDQPQHF
TRBJ2-2 few NA TRBV28 TGTGCCAGCAGGGACCCTAACACCGGGGAGCTGTTTTTT CASRDPNTGELFF
TRBJ2-2 once NA TRBV6-2/TRBV6-3 TGTGCCAGCAGTTACGTGGGAGCGGTTGGGTCCGGGGAGCTGTTTTTT CASSYVGAVGSGELFF
TRBJ1-2 NA TRBD1 TRBV3-1/TRBV3-2 TGTGCCAGCAGCCAAGCGACAGGGACGAACTATGGCTACACCTTC CASSQATGTNYGYTF
TRBJ1-6 NA NA TRBV19 TGTGCCAGTATTCGGAGGTTGGATTCACCCCTCCACTTT CASIRRLDSPLHF
TRBJ2-1 NA NA TRBV7-9 TGTGCCAGCAGCTTAGCCCTGAGCTCCTACAATGAGCAGTTCTTC CASSLALSSYNEQFF
TRBJ1-2 once NA TRBV28 TGTGCCAGCAGTTTACTGGCGGGGCATGGCTACACCTTC CASSLLAGHGYTF
TRBJ1-6 once NA TRBV7-9 TGTGCCAGCAGCTTTCCAAATTCACCCCTCCACTTT CASSFPNSPLHF
TRBJ1-6 NA NA TRBV9 TGTGCCAGCAGCGTAGAACACTACCCTAATTCACCCCTCCACTTT CASSVEHYPNSPLHF
TRBJ2-1 NA TRBD2 TRBV15 TGTGCCACCAACCCCCTAGCGGATGCCTACAATGAGCAGTTCTTC CATNPLADAYNEQFF
TRBJ2-3 once TRBD2 TRBV19 TGTGCCAGTAGTGAACTACTAGCGGGAGGCCTCAGGACGCAGTATTTT CASSELLAGGLRTQYF
TRBJ1-5 NA TRBD1 TRBV19 TGTGCCAGTAGTCCCTGGGGACAGGGCGATCAGCCCCAGCATTTT CASSPWGQGDQPQHF
TRBJ1-5 many TRBD1 TRBV6-5 TGTGCCAGCAGGGCCGGGACAGGGGCCTCCGTGGCCCAGCATTTT CASRAGTGASVAQHF
TRBJ1-5 NA NA TRBV27 TGTGCCAGCAGTAACTCGGGGCCGGGTCCCCAGCATTTT CASSNSGPGPQHF
TRBJ1-5 NA NA TRBV28 TGTGCCAGCAGGGTTGACAATCAGCCCCAGCATTTT CASRVDNQPQHF
TRBJ2-6 NA NA TRBV5-4 TGTGCCAGCAGCTCTGGGGGTCCGGGGCCTGGGGCCAACGTCCTGACTTTC CASSSGGPGPGANVLTF
TRBJ2-7 NA NA TRBV28 TGTGCCAGCAGTTATGGCGGCCCCTACGAGCAGTACTTC CASSYGGPYEQYF
TRBJ1-1 NA NA TRBV5-1 TGCGCCAGCAGCTTGACCGGGGACACTGAAGCTTTCTTT CASSLTGDTEAFF
TRBJ1-1 NA NA TRBV7-3 TGTGCCAGCAGCTTAAGTGCAGGGAACACTGAAGCTTTCTTT CASSLSAGNTEAFF
TRBJ1-2 NA NA TRBV10-2 TGCGCCAGCACTCCGATTTCGAACTATGGCTACACCTTC CASTPISNYGYTF
TRBJ2-5 NA NA TRBV29-1 TGCAGCGGTTATTTAGAGGTCGAGACCCAGTACTTC CSGYLEVETQYF
TRBJ1-5 NA NA TRBV28 TGTGCCAGCAGTTTTCAGGGGAGCTATCAGCCCCAGCATTTT CASSFQGSYQPQHF